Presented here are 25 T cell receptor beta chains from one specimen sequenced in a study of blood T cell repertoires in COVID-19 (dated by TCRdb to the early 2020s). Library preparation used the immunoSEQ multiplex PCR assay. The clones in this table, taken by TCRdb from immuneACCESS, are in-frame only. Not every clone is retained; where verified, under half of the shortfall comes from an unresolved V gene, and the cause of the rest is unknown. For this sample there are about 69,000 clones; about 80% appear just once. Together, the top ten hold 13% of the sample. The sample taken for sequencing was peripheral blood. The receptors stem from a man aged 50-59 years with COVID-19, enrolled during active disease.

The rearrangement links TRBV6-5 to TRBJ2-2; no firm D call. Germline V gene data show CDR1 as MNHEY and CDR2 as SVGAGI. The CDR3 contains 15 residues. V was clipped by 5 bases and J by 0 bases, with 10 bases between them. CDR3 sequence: CASSIQIANTGELFF. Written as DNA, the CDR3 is TGTGCCAGCAGTATACAGATTGCGAACACCGGGGAGCTGTTTTTT.

CDR3 sequence reads: CAWSYSGGAAGELFF. In DNA, the CDR3 is TGTGCCTGGAGCTATAGCGGGGGGGCTGCCGGGGAGCTGTTTTTT. The rearrangement joins TRBV30 to TRBJ2-2; 11 nucleotides match TRBD2. The CDR3 totals 15 residues. The J segment lost 6 bases and the V segment lost 3 bases, leaving 6 bases of the junction unmatched. Germline V gene sequence: CDR1 GTSNPN, CDR2 SVGIG (reference sequence).

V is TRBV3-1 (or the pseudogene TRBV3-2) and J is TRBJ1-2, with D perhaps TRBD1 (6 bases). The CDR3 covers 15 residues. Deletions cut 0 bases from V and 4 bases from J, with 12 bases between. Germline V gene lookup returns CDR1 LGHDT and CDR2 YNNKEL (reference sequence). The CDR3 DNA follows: TGTGCCAGCAGCCAAGAGACGGGACAACCCTATGGCTACACCTTC. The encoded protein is CASSQETGQPYGYTF.

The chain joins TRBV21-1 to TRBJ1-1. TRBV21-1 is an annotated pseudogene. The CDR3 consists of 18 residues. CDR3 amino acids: CASSKGGGPKKSNTEAFF. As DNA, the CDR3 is TGTGCCAGCAGCAAAGGGGGGGGACCCAAGAAAAGTAACACTGAAGCTTTCTTT.

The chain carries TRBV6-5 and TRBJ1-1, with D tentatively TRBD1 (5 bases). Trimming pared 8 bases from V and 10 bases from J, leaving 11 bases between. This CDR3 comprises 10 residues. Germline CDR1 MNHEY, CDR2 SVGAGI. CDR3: CASFWRGAFF. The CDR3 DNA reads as TGTGCCAGCTTTTGGAGGGGAGCTTTCTTT.

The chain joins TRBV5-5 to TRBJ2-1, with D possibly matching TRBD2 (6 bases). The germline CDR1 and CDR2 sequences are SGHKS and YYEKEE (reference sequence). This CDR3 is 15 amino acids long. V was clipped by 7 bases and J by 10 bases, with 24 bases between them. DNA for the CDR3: TGTGCCAGCGGGCCTCGGGGTACGGCCGCGGGGGAGCAGTTCTTC. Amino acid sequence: CASGPRGTAAGEQFF. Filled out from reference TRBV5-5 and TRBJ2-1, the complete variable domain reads DAGVTQSPTHLIKTRGQQVTLRCSPISGHKSVSWYQQVLGQGPQFIFQYYEKEERGRGNFPDRFSARQFPNYSSELNVNALLLGDSALYLCASGPRGTAAGEQFFGPGTRLTVL.

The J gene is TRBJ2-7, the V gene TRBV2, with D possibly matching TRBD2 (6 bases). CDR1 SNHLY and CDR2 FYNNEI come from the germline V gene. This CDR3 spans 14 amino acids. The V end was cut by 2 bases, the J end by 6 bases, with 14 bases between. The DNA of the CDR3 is TGTGCCAGCAGTGAACTTCAAAAGGGAGGCGAGCAGTACTTC. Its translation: CASSELQKGGEQYF. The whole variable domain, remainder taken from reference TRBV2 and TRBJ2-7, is EPEVTQTPSHQVTQMGQEVILRCVPISNHLYFYWYRQILGQKVEFLVSFYNNEISEKSEIFDDQFSVERPDGSNFTLKIRSTKLEDSAMYFCASSELQKGGEQYFGPGTRLTVT.

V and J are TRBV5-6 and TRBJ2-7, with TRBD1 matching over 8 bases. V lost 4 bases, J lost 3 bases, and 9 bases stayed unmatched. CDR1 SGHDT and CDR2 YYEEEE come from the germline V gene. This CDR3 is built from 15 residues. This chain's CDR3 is CASSASGQANYEQYF. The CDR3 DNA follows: TGTGCCAGCAGCGCCTCGGGACAGGCCAACTACGAGCAGTACTTC.

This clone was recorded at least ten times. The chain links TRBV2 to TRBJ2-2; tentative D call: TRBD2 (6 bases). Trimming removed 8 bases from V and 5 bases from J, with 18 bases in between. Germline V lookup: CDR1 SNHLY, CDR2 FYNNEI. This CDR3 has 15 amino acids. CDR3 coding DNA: TGTGCCAGCCGAGGTCGGGGGAGTGGGACCGGGGAGCTGTTTTTT. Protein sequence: CASRGRGSGTGELFF.

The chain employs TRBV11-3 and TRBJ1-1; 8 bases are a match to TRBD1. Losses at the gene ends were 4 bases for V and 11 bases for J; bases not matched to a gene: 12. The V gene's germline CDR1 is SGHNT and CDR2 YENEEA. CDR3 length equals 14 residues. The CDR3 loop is CASSSNPGQVYAFF. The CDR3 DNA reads TGTGCCAGCAGCTCAAATCCGGGACAGGTTTATGCTTTCTTT.

The CDR3 protein is CASSPKGGGIQETQYF. Written as DNA, the CDR3 is TGTGCCAGCAGCCCCAAGGGCGGGGGGATTCAAGAGACCCAGTACTTC. The V call is TRBV11-2, the J call TRBJ2-5; TRBD2 matches at 8 bases. The CDR3 sequence is 16 residues long. Trimming at V came to 5 bases and at J to 2 bases, leaving 10 bases not matched to a gene. Germline CDR1 SGHAT, CDR2 FQNNGV.

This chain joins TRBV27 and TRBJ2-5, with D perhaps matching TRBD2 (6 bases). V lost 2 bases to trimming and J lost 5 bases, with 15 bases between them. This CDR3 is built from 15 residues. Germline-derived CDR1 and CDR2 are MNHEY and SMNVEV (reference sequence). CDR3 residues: CASSLGSGRWETQYF. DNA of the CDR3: TGTGCCAGCAGTTTAGGTAGCGGAAGATGGGAGACCCAGTACTTC.

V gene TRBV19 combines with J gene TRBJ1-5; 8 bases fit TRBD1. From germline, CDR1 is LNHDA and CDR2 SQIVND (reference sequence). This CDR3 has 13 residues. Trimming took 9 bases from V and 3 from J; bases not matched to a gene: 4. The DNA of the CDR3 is TGTGCCAGCTGGACAGGGAACAATCAGCCCCAGCATTTT. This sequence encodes CASWTGNNQPQHF.

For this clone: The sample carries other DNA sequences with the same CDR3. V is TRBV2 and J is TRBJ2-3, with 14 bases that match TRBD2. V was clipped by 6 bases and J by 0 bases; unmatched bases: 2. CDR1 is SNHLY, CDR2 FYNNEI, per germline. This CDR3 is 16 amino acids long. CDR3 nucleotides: TGTGCCAGCAGAAGACTAGCGGGGGGGAGCACAGATACGCAGTATTTT. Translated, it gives CASRRLAGGSTDTQYF.

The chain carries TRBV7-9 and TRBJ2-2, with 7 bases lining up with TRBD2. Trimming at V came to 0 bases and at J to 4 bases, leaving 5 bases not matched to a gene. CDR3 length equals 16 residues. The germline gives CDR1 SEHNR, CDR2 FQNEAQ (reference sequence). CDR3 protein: CASSLAASGATGELFF. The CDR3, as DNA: TGTGCCAGCAGCTTAGCGGCCAGCGGGGCCACCGGGGAGCTGTTTTTT.

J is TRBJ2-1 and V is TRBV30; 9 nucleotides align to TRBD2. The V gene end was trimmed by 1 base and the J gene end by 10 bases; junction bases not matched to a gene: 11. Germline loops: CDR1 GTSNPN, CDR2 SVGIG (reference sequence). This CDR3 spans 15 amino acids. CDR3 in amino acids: CAWSGKGLAGSEQFF. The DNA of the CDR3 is TGTGCCTGGAGTGGGAAGGGGCTAGCGGGGTCCGAGCAGTTCTTC. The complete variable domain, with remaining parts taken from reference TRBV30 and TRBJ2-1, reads SQTIHQWPATLVQPVGSPLSLECTVEGTSNPNLYWYRQAAGRGLQLLFYSVGIGQISSEVPQNLSASRPQDRQFILSSKKLLLSDSGFYLCAWSGKGLAGSEQFFGPGTRLTVL.

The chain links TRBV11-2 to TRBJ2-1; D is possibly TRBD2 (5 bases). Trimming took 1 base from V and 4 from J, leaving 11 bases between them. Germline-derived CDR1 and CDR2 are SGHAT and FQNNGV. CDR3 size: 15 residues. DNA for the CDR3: TGTGCCAGCAGCTTAGCCAGCGGCGCATACAATGAGCAGTTCTTC. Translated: CASSLASGAYNEQFF.

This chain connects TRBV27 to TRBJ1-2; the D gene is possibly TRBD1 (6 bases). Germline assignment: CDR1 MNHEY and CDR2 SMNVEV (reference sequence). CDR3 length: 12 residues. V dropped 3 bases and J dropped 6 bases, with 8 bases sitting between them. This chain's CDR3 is CASSLGGHGYTF. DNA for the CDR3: TGTGCCAGCAGTTTGGGGGGGCATGGCTACACCTTC.

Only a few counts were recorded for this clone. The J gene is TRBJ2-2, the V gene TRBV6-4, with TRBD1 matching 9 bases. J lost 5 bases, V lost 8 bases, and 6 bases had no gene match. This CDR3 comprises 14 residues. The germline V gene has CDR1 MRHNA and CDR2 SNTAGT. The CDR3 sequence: CASGGQGGTGELFF. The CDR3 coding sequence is TGTGCCAGCGGGGGACAGGGAGGAACCGGGGAGCTGTTTTTT.

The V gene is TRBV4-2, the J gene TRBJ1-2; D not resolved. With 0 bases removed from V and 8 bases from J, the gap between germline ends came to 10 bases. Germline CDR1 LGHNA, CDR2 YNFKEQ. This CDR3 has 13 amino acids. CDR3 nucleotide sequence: TGTGCCAGCAGCCAAGATCGCACAGTGGGCTACACCTTC. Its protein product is CASSQDRTVGYTF.

The CDR3 is CASSSTVRGEQYF. The CDR3 nucleotides are TGCGCCAGCAGCAGTACGGTCCGGGGGGAACAGTACTTC. The chain has TRBV5-1 and TRBJ2-5, with 7 bases aligning to TRBD2. There are 13 residues in the CDR3. Germline V gene sequence: CDR1 SGHRS, CDR2 YFSETQ. V lost 4 bases and J lost 11; bases outside the gene matches: 11.

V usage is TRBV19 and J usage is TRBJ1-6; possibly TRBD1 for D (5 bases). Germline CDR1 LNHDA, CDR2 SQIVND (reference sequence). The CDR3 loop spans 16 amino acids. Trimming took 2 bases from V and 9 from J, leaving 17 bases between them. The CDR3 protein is CASSIFTGSNGSPLHF. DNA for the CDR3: TGTGCCAGTAGTATATTTACAGGCTCCAACGGTTCACCCCTCCACTTT.

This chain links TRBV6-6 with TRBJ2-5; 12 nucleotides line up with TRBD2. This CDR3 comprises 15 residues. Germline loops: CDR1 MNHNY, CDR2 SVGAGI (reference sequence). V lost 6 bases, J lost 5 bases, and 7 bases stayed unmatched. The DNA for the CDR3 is TGTGCCAGCAGGGGACTAGCGGGCCGGGAGGAGACCCAGTACTTC. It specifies CASRGLAGREETQYF.

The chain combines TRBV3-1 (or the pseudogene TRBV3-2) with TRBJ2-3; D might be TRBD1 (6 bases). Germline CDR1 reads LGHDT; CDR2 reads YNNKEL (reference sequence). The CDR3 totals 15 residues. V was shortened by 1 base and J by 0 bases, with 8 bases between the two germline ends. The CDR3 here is CASSQGTVSTDTQYF. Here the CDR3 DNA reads TGTGCCAGCAGCCAAGGGACAGTAAGCACAGATACGCAGTATTTT.

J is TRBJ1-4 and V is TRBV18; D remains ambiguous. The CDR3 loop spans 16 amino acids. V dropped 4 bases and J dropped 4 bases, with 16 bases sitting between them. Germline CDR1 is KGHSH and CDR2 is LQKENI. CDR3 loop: CASSRLGASNNEKLFF. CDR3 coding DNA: TGTGCCAGCTCACGTTTGGGCGCATCAAATAATGAAAAACTGTTTTTT.